These 5 T cell receptor beta chains originate from one sample sequenced in a study of radiotherapy plus CTLA-4 blockade in lung cancer. Sequencing was performed with immunoSEQ multiplex PCR; in TCRdb, only in-frame clones are kept and a portion is missing. The table has about 59,000 clones, under 75% seen once. The source was peripheral blood, collected from a patient treated with radiotherapy plus ipilimumab. These receptors were obtained from a human donor with non-small cell lung cancer whose response to radiotherapy plus ipilimumab could not be evaluated.

This rearrangement joins TRBV7-9 to TRBJ1-4; 9 nucleotides match TRBD1. Germline V lookup: CDR1 SEHNR, CDR2 FQNEAQ (reference sequence). This CDR3 has 18 residues. V was clipped by 1 base and J by 7 bases; unmatched bases: 13. The DNA of the CDR3 is TGTGCCAGCAGCTTAGGGACCAACCGGGACAGGGAAGGTGAAAAACTGTTTTTT. This sequence encodes CASSLGTNRDREGEKLFF.

V and J are TRBV5-1 and TRBJ2-5, with a weak D call TRBD1 (6 bases). Germline CDR1 SGHRS, CDR2 YFSETQ. This CDR3 has 15 amino acids. Trimming took off 0 bases at V and 4 bases at J, with 13 bases between the two ends. This CDR3 is CASSLEGRGIETQYF. The CDR3 coding sequence is TGCGCCAGCAGCTTGGAAGGCAGGGGAATAGAGACCCAGTACTTC.

The chain employs TRBV6-5 and TRBJ2-3, with D possibly matching TRBD2 (6 bases). The CDR3 is made up of 14 amino acids. The germline V and J ends were trimmed by 6 bases and 2 bases, with 12 bases remaining between them. Looked up from germline, CDR1 is MNHEY and CDR2 is SVGAGI. CDR3 nucleotides: TGTGCCAGCAGGGATAGCGGTTACACAGATACGCAGTATTTT. Residues: CASRDSGYTDTQYF.

The chain combines TRBV30 with TRBJ2-3; the match to TRBD2 covers 8 bases. CDR1 and CDR2 (germline): GTSNPN, SVGIG (reference sequence). This CDR3 contains 14 residues. V shed 1 base and J 4 bases; nucleotides not matched to a gene: 4. The CDR3 spells CAWSAGGASDTQYF. The CDR3 nucleotides are TGTGCCTGGAGTGCCGGGGGGGCATCAGATACGCAGTATTTT.

This clone was picked up a small number of times. For the CDR3, the DNA is TGTGCCATCAGTGAGAGGGAGGGCATGAACACTGAAGCTTTCTTT. Translated: CAISEREGMNTEAFF. V gene TRBV10-3 combines with J gene TRBJ1-1, with D hard to call. Deletions cut 2 bases from V and 0 bases from J, with 10 bases between. The CDR3 contains 15 residues. Looked up from germline, CDR1 is ENHRY and CDR2 is SYGVKD.